Listed here is a single T cell receptor beta chain. V dropped 3 bases and J dropped 3; count of bases not matched to a gene: 11. CDR3 size: 16 residues. CDR1 and CDR2 from the germline V gene are SGHRS and YFSETQ. Extracted RNA was reverse transcribed into cDNA, the sequencing template. The assay was immunoSEQ multiplex PCR, and TCRdb's table has in-frame clones only and misses some. The sample records 130,000 to 150,000 clones, roughly 50% being singletons. These data come from a study of CD8+ T cells in alopecia areata. The chain employs TRBV5-1 and TRBJ2-5; 7 nucleotides line up with TRBD2. The receptor comes from a human donor with alopecia areata. Sample: CD4+ T cells sorted from blood. The CDR3 region has the DNA TGCGCCAGCAGCTCCGGCGCGGGGACTACCAAAGAGACCCAGTACTTC. It is translated as CASSSGAGTTKETQYF. The full variable domain, with the rest looked up from reference TRBV5-1 and TRBJ2-5, is KAGVTQTPRYLIKTRGQQVTLSCSPISGHRSVSWYQQTPGQGLQFLFEYFSETQRNKGNFPGRFSGRQFSNSRSEMNVSTLELGDSALYLCASSSGAGTTKETQYFGPGTRLLVL.